The clone carrying this T cell receptor (beta chain) was seen at least ten times. Unsorted libraries were generated from 2 million PBMCs held at -80 degrees C. The data derive from a study of neurological immune-mediated disorders. Every sequencing run returned over 200 million TCR-beta sequences, which were derived from 15-18 subjects. TCRdb reprocessed the 5' RACE reads with MiXCR, giving one entry per CDR3 protein. Found here are more than 40,000 distinct CDR3 sequences, about 2% of them singletons; the top ten hold roughly 2.1%. Germline CDR1 SGHRS, CDR2 YFSETQ. This CDR3 region has 11 residues. V was cut by 0 bases and J by 10 bases, with 5 bases left in between.

This chain joins TRBV5-1 and TRBJ2-1; D remains unclear. This receptor was taken from a woman in her thirties or forties with multiple sclerosis. The sequenced sample consisted of PBMCs. Here the CDR3 DNA reads TGCGCCAGCAGCTTGGAGGTAGAGCAGTTCTTC. Its protein product is CASSLEVEQFF.